Shown below are 23 T cell receptor beta chains from a single sample sequenced in a study of immune cell composition in non-small cell lung cancer. TCRdb keeps only in-frame clones here, not all; method: immunoSEQ multiplex PCR. This table has about 15,000 clones, about 69% appearing once. The sequenced sample consisted of lung tumor tissue. The receptors here all came from a human donor with non-small cell lung cancer.

The chain is built from TRBV4-2 and TRBJ2-2; TRBD1 agrees at 8 bases. V shed 0 bases and J 2 bases; nucleotides not matched to a gene: 5. Germline V gene lookup returns CDR1 LGHNA and CDR2 YNFKEQ. The CDR3 spans 17 residues. CDR3 sequence: CASSQEPQGVNTGELFF. DNA of the CDR3: TGTGCCAGCAGCCAAGAACCACAGGGGGTTAACACCGGGGAGCTGTTTTTT.

DNA for the CDR3: TGTGCCAGCAGCCCTCGGACTAACCAAGAGACCCAGTACTTC. This translates into CASSPRTNQETQYF. V usage is TRBV7-9 and J usage is TRBJ2-5; maybe TRBD2 (6 bases). The CDR3 is 14 residues long. V was clipped by 5 bases and J by 0 bases, with 10 bases between them. Germline V CDR1 and CDR2: SEHNR, FQNEAQ (reference sequence).

This sequence joins TRBV4-3 and TRBJ1-2; 7 nucleotides line up with TRBD1. The trim removed 0 bases at V and 6 bases at J, leaving 10 bases unmatched. Germline values: CDR1 LGHNA, CDR2 YSLEER. This CDR3 contains 16 residues. The CDR3 coding sequence is TGCGCCAGCAGCCAAGAGGGGACAGCCGGTAGGAATGGCTACACCTTC. Translated: CASSQEGTAGRNGYTF.

This chain links TRBV2 with TRBJ1-5; D is undetermined. V lost 1 base to trimming and J lost 4 bases, with 5 bases between them. In germline, CDR1 is SNHLY, CDR2 FYNNEI. The CDR3 consists of 13 residues. CDR3 coding DNA: TGTGCCAGCAGTGAAGGTCGGAATCAGCCCCAGCATTTT. Protein sequence: CASSEGRNQPQHF.

This sequence joins TRBV18 and TRBJ1-2, with 8 bases identical to TRBD1. After removal of 3 bases from V and 5 bases from J, the junction contained 14 bases not matched to a gene. Germline V lookup: CDR1 KGHSH, CDR2 LQKENI. The CDR3 loop spans 17 amino acids. The CDR3 spells CASSPKPDRGLTYGYTF. The CDR3 nucleotides read TGTGCCAGCTCACCGAAACCTGACAGGGGTCTTACGTATGGCTACACCTTC.

The chain joins TRBV11-1 to TRBJ2-5, with D maybe TRBD1 (6 bases). CDR1 is SGHAT and CDR2 is FQDESV in the germline V gene (reference sequence). The CDR3 is made up of 11 amino acids. Between the trimmed V and J ends, which lost 2 bases and 11 bases, there was a span of 9 bases. The CDR3 coding sequence is TGTGCCAGCAGCTTAAGAGACAGGCAGTACTTC. Residues: CASSLRDRQYF.

The chain links TRBV2 to TRBJ1-5; 9 bases match TRBD1. The CDR3 length is 15 residues. Germline V lookup: CDR1 SNHLY, CDR2 FYNNEI. V dropped 5 bases and J dropped 7; count of bases not matched to a gene: 9. Here the CDR3 DNA reads TGTGCCAGCAGTACGGGACAGGGACGAGGGCAGCCCCAGCATTTT. Translated: CASSTGQGRGQPQHF.

The V and J genes are TRBV27 and TRBJ2-7; TRBD1 agrees at 7 bases. CDR1 and CDR2 (germline): MNHEY, SMNVEV (reference sequence). V lost 8 bases, J lost 1 base, and 5 bases stayed unmatched. The CDR3 is made up of 13 amino acids. In nucleotides, the CDR3 is TGTGCCAGCCACAGGGGTTCTTCCTACGAGCAGTACTTC. Encoded protein: CASHRGSSYEQYF.

The chain links TRBV2 to TRBJ1-2; weak D call: TRBD1 (6 bases). V was shortened by 6 bases and J by 4 bases, with 18 bases between the two germline ends. CDR3 length: 15 amino acids. Germline assignment: CDR1 SNHLY and CDR2 FYNNEI. The CDR3: CASRDLDRFTYGYTF. DNA of the CDR3: TGTGCCAGCAGGGACCTGGACAGATTTACCTATGGCTACACCTTC.

This clone was seen a single time. The J gene is TRBJ1-1, the V gene TRBV19; D gene ambiguous. This CDR3 spans 12 amino acids. The germline V gene encodes CDR1 LNHDA and CDR2 SQIVND (reference sequence). Trimming removed 10 bases from V and 8 bases from J, with 17 bases in between. Here the CDR3 reads CATPADGGEAFF. The CDR3 nucleotides read TGTGCCACCCCAGCGGACGGCGGGGAAGCTTTCTTT.

The chain recombines TRBV9 with TRBJ2-2, with a weak D call TRBD1 (6 bases). This CDR3 region has 16 residues. Trimming removed 0 bases from V and 3 bases from J, with 12 bases in between. In germline, CDR1 is SGDLS, CDR2 YYNGEE. DNA of the CDR3: TGTGCCAGCAGCGTAGCGGTGGGGGCCTACACCGGGGAGCTGTTTTTT. Translating gives CASSVAVGAYTGELFF.

V is TRBV4-2 and J is TRBJ2-3; no clear D. V was clipped by 0 bases and J by 7 bases, with 8 bases between them. The CDR3 consists of 13 residues. Germline V gives CDR1 LGHNA, CDR2 YNFKEQ. CDR3 in amino acids: CASSQDLSNTQYF. The CDR3, as DNA: TGTGCCAGCAGCCAAGATCTTAGTAATACGCAGTATTTT.

The chain is built from TRBV6-4 and TRBJ1-1, with D unresolved. This CDR3 contains 14 residues. Germline V CDR1 and CDR2: MRHNA, SNTAGT. Trimming removed 4 bases at V and 2 bases at J, with 11 bases between. The CDR3 protein is CASSASPGNTEAFF. CDR3 nucleotides: TGTGCCAGCAGTGCCTCGCCGGGTAACACTGAAGCTTTCTTT.

The V call is TRBV4-3, the J call TRBJ2-1; the D is unclear. V was trimmed by 1 base and J by 3 bases, leaving 10 bases between them. CDR1 LGHNA and CDR2 YSLEER come from the germline V gene. The CDR3 runs 15 residues. CDR3 sequence (DNA): TGCGCCAGCAGCCAAGGGGTGGGCCGCTACAATGAGCAGTTCTTC. Its translation is CASSQGVGRYNEQFF.

The gene calls are TRBV6-5 and TRBJ2-3, with 9 positions matching TRBD2. Germline CDR1 reads MNHEY; CDR2 reads SVGAGI. The CDR3 is made up of 16 amino acids. V gave up 0 bases and J gave up 4 bases; unmatched junction bases: 5. CDR3 amino acids: CASSYSGGGAADTQYF. CDR3 in DNA: TGTGCCAGCAGTTACTCCGGCGGGGGGGCAGCAGATACGCAGTATTTT.

The chain is built from TRBV18 and TRBJ2-1, with 14 bases aligning to TRBD2. CDR1 is KGHSH and CDR2 is LQKENI in the germline V gene. V dropped 3 bases and J dropped 4; count of bases not matched to a gene: 8. The length of the CDR3 is 18 residues. DNA for the CDR3: TGTGCCAGCTCACCCGCGGCGGGGACTAGCGGGGGTTACAATGAGCAGTTCTTC. Its protein is CASSPAAGTSGGYNEQFF.

This clone was recorded a few times. This CDR3 is CASSLHGGTEAFF. The CDR3 nucleotides are TGTGCCAGCAGCCTACACGGAGGCACTGAAGCTTTCTTT. The rearrangement links TRBV28 to TRBJ1-1; no definite D call. The V end was cut by 6 bases, the J end by 4 bases, with 12 bases between. CDR1 and CDR2 from the germline V gene are MDHEN and SYDVKM. This CDR3 has 13 residues.

The chain is built from TRBV16 and TRBJ1-2, with TRBD1 as a possible D gene (6 bases). The CDR3 sequence is 15 residues long. Trimming cost V 2 bases and J 3 bases, with 13 bases left between them. Germline loops: CDR1 KGHSY, CDR2 FQNENV. The CDR3 is CASSQESGADYGYTF. CDR3 in DNA: TGTGCCAGCAGCCAAGAGTCAGGGGCTGACTATGGCTACACCTTC.

J is TRBJ1-2 and V is TRBV19; 7 nucleotides align to TRBD1. V lost 4 bases, J lost 5 bases, and 10 bases stayed unmatched. This CDR3 is built from 15 residues. Germline CDR1 is LNHDA and CDR2 is SQIVND (reference sequence). The CDR3 reads CASSNQGEQRYGYTF. The CDR3 coding sequence is TGTGCCAGTAGTAACCAGGGGGAGCAAAGGTATGGCTACACCTTC.

The V call is TRBV2, the J call TRBJ2-7; tentatively, D is TRBD2 (6 bases). V shed 2 bases and J shed 2 bases, with 10 bases lying between them. Germline V gives CDR1 SNHLY, CDR2 FYNNEI. The CDR3 sequence is 14 residues long. CDR3 nucleotides: TGTGCCAGCAGTGAACAGCGGGCCACCTACGAGCAGTACTTC. The encoded protein is CASSEQRATYEQYF.

The chain recombines TRBV9 with TRBJ1-6; no clear D gene. Per germline, CDR1 SGDLS and CDR2 YYNGEE. This CDR3 is built from 15 residues. V was cut by 2 bases and J by 3 bases, with 9 bases left in between. CDR3 loop: CASSVGGSYNSPLHF. For the CDR3, the DNA is TGTGCCAGCAGCGTTGGAGGCAGCTATAATTCACCCCTCCACTTT.

V is TRBV6-5 and J is TRBJ1-2; D might be TRBD1 (5 bases). This CDR3 region has 14 residues. Germline V CDR1 and CDR2: MNHEY, SVGAGI. Trimming pared 2 bases from V and 4 bases from J, leaving 11 bases between. The CDR3 nucleotides read TGTGCCAGCAGTTACGAAAGACAGACCTATGGCTACACCTTC. It specifies CASSYERQTYGYTF.

V gene TRBV6-1 combines with J gene TRBJ2-3; TRBD2 matches 9 bases. CDR1 MNHNS and CDR2 SASEGT come from the germline V gene. Trimming cost V 0 bases and J 2 bases; bases outside gene matches: 3. CDR3 length: 16 amino acids. CDR3 sequence: CASSEAERGDTDTQYF. CDR3 bases: TGTGCCAGCAGTGAAGCTGAGCGGGGGGACACAGATACGCAGTATTTT.